This entry features one T cell receptor beta chain sequence. Between the trimmed V and J ends, which lost 3 bases and 2 bases, there was a span of 8 bases. CDR3 length equals 13 residues. Germline CDR1 is SGDLS and CDR2 is YYNGEE. This specimen comes from a study of OX40 agonist ivuxolimab in advanced cancers. For the study at large: Of mixed ages from about 20 to 85 and averaging approximately 60 years, the group was roughly 85% male.

Assay: immunoSEQ multiplex PCR; the TCRdb copy retains only in-frame clones and omits some. The sample lists 50,000 to 60,000 clones, roughly nine tenths occurring once. The sequence derives from an adult with an advanced solid tumor such as melanoma, head and neck, liver or kidney cancer. Sample: CD4+ or CD8+ T cells sorted from blood, taken in a trial of the OX40 agonist ivuxolimab. The gene calls are TRBV9 and TRBJ2-5; tentatively, D is TRBD2 (5 bases). CDR3 DNA sequence: TGTGCCAGCAGCGAGGACTCACAAGAGACCCAGTACTTC. It specifies CASSEDSQETQYF.